This TCR beta chain came from a study of shared clonotypes between healthy human individuals. Findings and caveats of the study: Rarefaction showed that sequencing of sorted subsets was incomplete (despite large depth). Clonotypes shared by all four sorted-subset donors had higher generation probabilities than non-shared clonotypes.

The CDR3 sequence is 16 residues long. The germline gives CDR1 SGHNT, CDR2 YYREEE (reference sequence). The ends lost 1 base at V and 6 bases at J; junction bases unmatched: 5. Study processing details: ImmunoSEQ supplied junction-only sequences lacking quality scores, so filtering was different. Data came from immunoSEQ multiplex PCR; TCRdb stores just in-frame clones and leaves some out. The V and J calls and clone size come from that table; D and trimming were worked out from the DNA. Of about 580,000 clones in the sample, 95% to 98% were seen once. CD45RO negativity and positive selection for CCR7 defined naive CD8 cells, a population that excluded terminally differentiated effector memory CD45RA+ cells. Donors, without exception, were Caucasian adults residing in Nashville, Tennessee. A note on this clone: The antigen remains unidentified.

This sequence originates from a man between 25 and 39 years old in good health. Input material: naive CD8+ T cells sorted from blood. The rearrangement uses TRBV5-4 and TRBJ2-3; 13 bases are shared with TRBD2. In DNA, the CDR3 is TGTGCCAGCAGCTTGAGACTAGCGGGAGGTTGGGATACGCAGTATTTT. Translated, it gives CASSLRLAGGWDTQYF.